This section outlines one T cell receptor beta chain sequence together with its context. This CDR3 contains 15 residues. The germline V gene encodes CDR1 MNHEY and CDR2 SVGAGI. V was cut by 7 bases and J by 3 bases, with 16 bases left in between. These data come from a study of blood T cell repertoires in COVID-19. At the level of the study: Acute and convalescent COVID-19 samples came from the United States, Italy and Spain. Nucleic acid was either cDNA or gDNA, and it came from T cells, B-cell-depleted T cells, or PBMCs.

In the source study's methods: Researchers report that nucleated cell counts were estimated from reference gene primer amplification. Sequencing used immunoSEQ multiplex PCR; TCRdb keeps in-frame clones, though not all of them. V and J calls and clone size are copied from that table; D and trimming were computed from the DNA. The data show under 200,000 clones, more than 65% seen once. Seattle's enrolled individuals joined amid active infection and were then monitored longitudinally. The chain recombines TRBV6-5 with TRBJ1-5; a weak D match, TRBD1 (6 bases). This clonotype was obtained from an older woman with COVID-19, enrolled during active disease. Sequences were obtained from peripheral blood. CDR3 coding DNA: TGTGCCAGCAATCTGGCAGGGGCTGACAATCAGCCCCAGCATTTT. This codes for CASNLAGADNQPQHF.